The sequence of this TCR beta chain was determined in a study of prognosis after radiotherapy for stage I lung cancer. As for the study in general: Whereas eleven to twelve patients had adenocarcinoma, squamous cell carcinoma was the tumor in seven. The study recorded distant metastases in a handful of patients (median around seven months) after radiotherapy and no significant progression in approximately 14.

Two sampling time points were used, and around 6.4 milliliters of peripheral blood were drawn at each. Study-level results: Tumor specificity of the expanded TCR clones was not determined.

Starting from genomic DNA, TCR beta CDR3 was amplified through two-round multiplex PCR. First-round PCR amplification was performed with primers specific to each TRBV and TRBJ gene. TCRdb reprocessed the multiplex PCR reads via MiXCR and lists one record per CDR3 protein. The sample shows about 27,000 distinct CDR3 sequences, 25% to 35% of them seen only once. As concerns this clonotype: What it binds is unknown. At one of its ends the junction is not consistent with the germline gene, which may arise from a read error.

This sequence was found in a donor aged 50 or older with non-small cell lung cancer. The sequenced sample was PBMCs, obtained before or after stereotactic body radiation therapy (not recorded which).

CDR3 sequence (DNA): TGCGACAGCTCAATACAGGGAAATACTGAGGCTTTCTTT. It encodes CDSSIQGNTEAFF. The genes are TRBV10-2 and TRBJ1-1, with D perhaps TRBD1 (6 bases). CDR1 WSHSY and CDR2 SAAADI come from the germline V gene. CDR3 length equals 13 residues.